This T cell receptor (beta chain) was captured in a study of T cell clones after liver transplantation. Study context: TCRbeta sequencing after a pre-transplant mixed lymphocyte reaction identified graft-donor-reactive clones, later tracked in post-transplant blood. Until 12-24 months post-transplant, subjects got standard immunosuppression and no induction. Timepoints were pre-transplant, pre-withdrawal, and after withdrawal was completed or failed.

Sorting of unstimulated PBMCs yielded separate CD3+CD4+ and CD3+CD8+ fractions. The CDR3 totals 14 residues. Per the germline V gene, CDR1 is SNHLY and CDR2 is FYNNEI. The V end lost 7 bases, the J end lost 6 bases, and 19 bases lay between the germline ends. Sequencing used immunoSEQ multiplex PCR; TCRdb keeps in-frame clones, though not all of them. The sample has more than 95,000 clones; approximately 90% are singletons. Sequenced material: CD4+ T cells from blood, taken 12 months after liver transplant. This sequence originates from a human patient who received a liver transplant. Some T cells may be the graft donor's. The chain joins TRBV2 to TRBJ2-7; D uncertain. CDR3 DNA: TGTGCCAGCACCTACCTAGGGATGTTCGGCGAGCAGTACTTC. It is translated as CASTYLGMFGEQYF. Filled out from reference TRBV2 and TRBJ2-7, the complete variable domain reads EPEVTQTPSHQVTQMGQEVILRCVPISNHLYFYWYRQILGQKVEFLVSFYNNEISEKSEIFDDQFSVERPDGSNFTLKIRSTKLEDSAMYFCASTYLGMFGEQYFGPGTRLTVT.